A selection of T cell receptor beta chains follows, all from one sample in a study of cytomegalovirus exposure and HLA in healthy donors. Clones were sequenced by immunoSEQ multiplex PCR, and TCRdb holds only the in-frame ones, with some missing. Among around 220,000 clones listed, around 85% were seen once. Sequenced material: PBMCs. The receptors derive from a girl aged 2 to 10 in good health and CMV-seronegative. Both conserved end residues are part of each CDR3. The D gene is left open where the match is weak. The size entry is marked missing in some rows and otherwise reads once, few, many or a size class.

TRBV2	TRBD2	NA	TRBJ2-2	TGTGCCAGCAGTGAACTAGCGGGGGGGCATGGTGCCACCGGGGAGCTGTTTTTT	CASSELAGGHGATGELFF
TRBV27	TRBD1	once	TRBJ2-3	TGTGCCAGCAGTTTGACAGGGTCGGACACAGATACGCAGTATTTT	CASSLTGSDTDTQYF
TRBV19	NA	NA	TRBJ1-1	TGTGCCACCCCCAACGGAGGGAGGAACACTGAAGCTTTCTTT	CATPNGGRNTEAFF
TRBV5-5	NA	NA	TRBJ2-7	TGTGCCAGCAGCTTGTCTACAGGGCCCTACGAGCAGTACTTC	CASSLSTGPYEQYF
TRBV7-9	TRBD2	NA	TRBJ2-7	TGTGCCAGCAGCTTGGGCGGGAGGCACTACGAGCAGTACTTC	CASSLGGRHYEQYF
TRBV4-1	TRBD1	few	TRBJ1-1	TGCGCCAGCAGCCAAGAGATGACAGGGAGTACGGAAGCTTTCTTT	CASSQEMTGSTEAFF
TRBV4-1	TRBD2	NA	TRBJ2-5	TGCGCCAGCAGCCTAACGGAGCGGGGGGGCAGGGAGACCCAGTACTTC	CASSLTERGGRETQYF
TRBV4-1	NA	once	TRBJ1-2	TGCGCCAGCAGCGCATCCGGGACACATTATGGCTACACCTTC	CASSASGTHYGYTF
TRBV5-1	NA	NA	TRBJ2-1	TGCGCCAGCAGCTTACTAGGGTACAATGAGCAGTTCTTC	CASSLLGYNEQFF
TRBV6-4	TRBD2	few	TRBJ2-7	TGTGCCAGCAGCAGCGGGGGGGCTTCCTACGAGCAGTACTTC	CASSSGGASYEQYF
TRBV28	TRBD1	NA	TRBJ2-2	TGTGCCAGCAGTAACGGACAGGGTGGGGGCACCGGGGAGCTGTTTTTT	CASSNGQGGGTGELFF
TRBV5-6	NA	NA	TRBJ1-1	TGTGCCAGCAGATCCTTCGGTGGTGGCACTGAAGCTTTCTTT	CASRSFGGGTEAFF
TRBV7-3	NA	once	TRBJ2-3	TGTGCCAGCAGCCCTGGACTTATCACAGATACGCAGTATTTT	CASSPGLITDTQYF
TRBV7-9	NA	NA	TRBJ2-3	TGTGCCAGCAGCCGCAGAACGACAGATACGCAGTATTTT	CASSRRTTDTQYF
TRBV27	TRBD2	NA	TRBJ2-7	TGTGCCAGCAGTTTATCGCGGGGGGTGACCTACGAGCAGTACTTC	CASSLSRGVTYEQYF
TRBV5-1	TRBD2	NA	TRBJ2-3	TGCGCCAGCAGCCCCCCCCTAGCGGGGGGTACAGATACGCAGTATTTT	CASSPPLAGGTDTQYF
TRBV25-1	NA	NA	TRBJ2-4	TGTGCCAGCAGTGAAGTTGGGGGCAGGTCGGCCAAAAACATTCAGTACTTC	CASSEVGGRSAKNIQYF
TRBV9	TRBD2	once	TRBJ2-2	TGTGCCAGCAGCGTAGTAGTAGCGGGGGGGCCCGGGGAGCTGTTTTTT	CASSVVVAGGPGELFF
TRBV14	NA	NA	TRBJ1-3	TGTGCCAGCAGCCGGCGGGGCCTACTCTCTGGAAACACCATATATTTT	CASSRRGLLSGNTIYF
TRBV10-3	TRBD1	NA	TRBJ2-1	TGTGCCATCAGTAAGTCGCCGGGACAGGGACTTAATGAGCAGTTCTTC	CAISKSPGQGLNEQFF
TRBV30	TRBD1	NA	TRBJ1-2	TGTGCCTGGAGTGAGGGGGCTTATGGCTACACCTTC	CAWSEGAYGYTF
TRBV9	NA	once	TRBJ2-5	TGTGCCAGCAGCGTAAACGCGGGAGAGACCCAGTACTTC	CASSVNAGETQYF
TRBV25-1	NA	NA	TRBJ2-7	TGTGCCAGCAGTTCAGGTACCTACGAGCAGTACTTC	CASSSGTYEQYF
TRBV5-1	NA	NA	TRBJ2-7	TGCGCCAGCAGCTGGCTGGGGGGCTCCTACGAGCAGTACTTC	CASSWLGGSYEQYF
TRBV27	TRBD2	NA	TRBJ2-7	TGTGCCAGCAGTTTATGGTCTAGCGGGAGGCACGAGCAGTACTTC	CASSLWSSGRHEQYF
TRBV2	TRBD2	NA	TRBJ2-1	TGTGCCAGCCCGCGGGGGGGGTACAATGAGCAGTTCTTC	CASPRGGYNEQFF
TRBV10-3	TRBD1	once	TRBJ1-4	TGTGCCATCAGTGACCCCGGGACAGGGGATAATGAAAAACTGTTTTTT	CAISDPGTGDNEKLFF
TRBV5-1	NA	NA	TRBJ1-3	TGCGCCAGCAGCGGGGGGGACGGGATCTCTGGAAACACCATATATTTT	CASSGGDGISGNTIYF
TRBV7-9	TRBD1	few	TRBJ1-1	TGTGCCAGCAGCTTAGCGGGACAGGGCACTGAAGCTTTCTTT	CASSLAGQGTEAFF
TRBV5-1	NA	NA	TRBJ1-2	TGCGCCAGCAGCTCCTCTAACTATGGCTACACCTTC	CASSSSNYGYTF
TRBV10-3	NA	NA	TRBJ1-5	TGTGCCATCAGTCGGGACATTTCCAGCAATCAGCCCCAGCATTTT	CAISRDISSNQPQHF
TRBV29-1	NA	NA	TRBJ2-7	TGCAGCGTGGTAAGTGGGAGAAGCTCCTACGAGCAGTACTTC	CSVVSGRSSYEQYF
TRBV19	TRBD1	NA	TRBJ2-1	TGTGCCAGTAGTATAGACCTCAGGGGGCGGAATTACAATGAGCAGTTCTTC	CASSIDLRGRNYNEQFF
TRBV27	TRBD1	NA	TRBJ1-6	TGTGCCAGCAGCTGGGACAGGAATAATTCACCCCTCCACTTT	CASSWDRNNSPLHF
TRBV29-1	NA	NA	TRBJ2-7	TGCAGCGCTCTGACTGCCTACGAGCAGTACTTC	CSALTAYEQYF
TRBV19	TRBD1	NA	TRBJ2-1	TGTGCCAGTCGGGACAGCGCCAGGAATGAGCAGTTCTTC	CASRDSARNEQFF
TRBV6-1	NA	NA	TRBJ1-6	TGTGCCAGCAGTGAAGACAGGGATTCACCCCTCCACTTT	CASSEDRDSPLHF
TRBV5-4	NA	NA	TRBJ1-4	TGTGCCAGCAGCTTGGACAGGGAAGGTACAACTAATGAAAAACTGTTTTTT	CASSLDREGTTNEKLFF
TRBV7-3	NA	NA	TRBJ2-7	TGTGCCAGCAGCGCCAACTACGGGTACGAGCAGTACTTC	CASSANYGYEQYF
TRBV9	TRBD1	NA	TRBJ2-7	TGTGCCAGCAGCGACCGAGGACAGGGATCCGAGCAGTACTTC	CASSDRGQGSEQYF
TRBV5-1	NA	NA	TRBJ1-1	TGCGCCAGCAGCGAGCAGGGTACTGAAGCTTTCTTT	CASSEQGTEAFF
TRBV18	NA	NA	TRBJ2-6	TGTGCCAGCTCACCCTCGACACCCTCTGGGGCCAACGTCCTGACTTTC	CASSPSTPSGANVLTF
TRBV2	TRBD2	once	TRBJ2-1	TGTGCCAGCAGAGTAGGGACTAGCGGGGGTTATACGGTCTTC	CASRVGTSGGYTVF
TRBV4-1	TRBD2	few	TRBJ2-4	TGCGCCAGCAGCCAAGTTGTTAGCGGGGGGGCCCTGAACATTCAGTACTTC	CASSQVVSGGALNIQYF